Below, 6 T cell receptor beta chains from the same sample are listed, as sequenced in a study of blood T cell repertoires in COVID-19. Generated by immunoSEQ multiplex PCR, the TCRdb table keeps only in-frame clones and is missing some. The table lists roughly 340,000 clones, roughly nine tenths of them singletons. The specimen sequenced was PBMCs or T cells enriched from blood (not recorded which). The receptors were sampled from a man between 18 and 29 years old who had recovered from COVID-19.

V usage is TRBV3-1 (or the pseudogene TRBV3-2) and J usage is TRBJ2-3, with TRBD2 matching over 13 bases. The CDR3 extends over 16 amino acids. Germline lookup yields CDR1 LGHDT and CDR2 YNNKEL (reference sequence). The trim removed 2 bases at V and 7 bases at J, leaving 6 bases unmatched. The CDR3 is CASSQSETSGRYTQYF. The CDR3 DNA reads as TGTGCCAGCAGCCAATCGGAGACTAGCGGGAGGTATACGCAGTATTTT.

The CDR3 DNA is TGTGCCAGCTCACCTGATCGGGGGGTAGAAGCTTTCTTT. Its translation: CASSPDRGVEAFF. This chain uses TRBV18 with TRBJ1-1; maybe TRBD1 (5 bases). CDR3 length: 13 residues. In germline, CDR1 is KGHSH, CDR2 LQKENI. Trimming took 3 bases from V and 8 from J, leaving 13 bases between them.

As DNA, the CDR3 is TGTGCCAGTAGCATCAGCCCTAGCGGGAGACCCTACAATGAGCAGTTCTTC. It yields the protein CASSISPSGRPYNEQFF. The rearrangement uses TRBV19 and TRBJ2-1; 10 bases map to TRBD2. With V trimmed by 6 bases and J by 2 bases, 10 bases remained unmatched. CDR3 length: 17 amino acids. From germline, CDR1 is LNHDA and CDR2 SQIVND (reference sequence).

The V and J genes are TRBV3-1 (or the pseudogene TRBV3-2) and TRBJ2-7; 14 positions agree with TRBD2. With 0 bases clipped from V and 8 bases from J, the junction kept 12 bases outside the gene matches. The length of the CDR3 is 18 residues. The germline V gene has CDR1 LGHDT and CDR2 YNNKEL (reference sequence). The CDR3 coding sequence is TGTGCCAGCAGCCAAGAGTACCTCGGGACTAGCGGGAGAAGGAAGCAGTACTTC. It translates to CASSQEYLGTSGRRKQYF.

This rearrangement joins TRBV4-3 to TRBJ2-2, with a weak D call TRBD1 (5 bases). CDR3 length equals 15 residues. The V end lost 1 base, the J end lost 6 bases, and 12 bases lay between the germline ends. Per germline, CDR1 LGHNA and CDR2 YSLEER. CDR3 sequence: CASSQGGIEAGELFF. In DNA form, the CDR3 reads TGCGCCAGCAGCCAAGGGGGCATAGAGGCCGGGGAGCTGTTTTTT.

This clone was seen just once. This chain joins TRBV6-6 and TRBJ2-3, with unresolved D. Trimming took off 7 bases at V and 1 base at J, with 9 bases between the two ends. The CDR3 totals 13 residues. CDR1 is MNHNY and CDR2 is SVGAGI in the germline V gene (reference sequence). The CDR3 protein is CASMSQGTDTQYF. The CDR3 bases are TGTGCCAGCATGAGCCAGGGCACAGATACGCAGTATTTT.